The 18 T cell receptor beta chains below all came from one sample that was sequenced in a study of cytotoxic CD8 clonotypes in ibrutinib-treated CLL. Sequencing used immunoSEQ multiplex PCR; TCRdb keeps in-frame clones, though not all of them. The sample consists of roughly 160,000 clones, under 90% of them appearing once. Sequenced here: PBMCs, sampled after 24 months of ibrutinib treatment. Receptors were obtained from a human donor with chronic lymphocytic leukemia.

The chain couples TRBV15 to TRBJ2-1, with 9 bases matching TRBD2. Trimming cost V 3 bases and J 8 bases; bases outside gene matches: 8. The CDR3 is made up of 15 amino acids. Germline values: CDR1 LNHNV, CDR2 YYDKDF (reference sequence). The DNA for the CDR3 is TGTGCCACCAGCAGCTCTCAGGCGGGAGGGCATGAGCAGTTCTTC. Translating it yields CATSSSQAGGHEQFF.

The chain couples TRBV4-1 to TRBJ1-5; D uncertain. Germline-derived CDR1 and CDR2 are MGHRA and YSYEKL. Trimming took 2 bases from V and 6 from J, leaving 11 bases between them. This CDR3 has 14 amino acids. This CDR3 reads CASSQQAEGQPQHF. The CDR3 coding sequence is TGCGCCAGCAGCCAACAGGCTGAGGGTCAGCCCCAGCATTTT.

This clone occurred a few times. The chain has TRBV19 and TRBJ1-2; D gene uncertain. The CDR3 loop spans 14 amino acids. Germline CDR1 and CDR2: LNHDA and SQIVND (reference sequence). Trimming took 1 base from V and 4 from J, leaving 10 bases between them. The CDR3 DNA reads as TGTGCCAGTAGTATAGGTACTGAGACCTATGGCTACACCTTC. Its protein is CASSIGTETYGYTF. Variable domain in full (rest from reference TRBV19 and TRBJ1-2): DGGITQSPKYLFRKEGQNVTLSCEQNLNHDAMYWYRQDPGQGLRLIYYSQIVNDFQKGDIAEGYSVSREKKESFPLTVTSAQKNPTAFYLCASSIGTETYGYTFGSGTRLTVV.

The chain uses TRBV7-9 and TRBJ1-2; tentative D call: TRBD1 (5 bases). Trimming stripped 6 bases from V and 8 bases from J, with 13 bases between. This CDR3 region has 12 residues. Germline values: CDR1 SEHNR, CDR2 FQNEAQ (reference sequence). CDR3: CASSPPGGGYTF. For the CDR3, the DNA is TGTGCCAGCAGTCCTCCCGGGGGGGGCTACACCTTC.

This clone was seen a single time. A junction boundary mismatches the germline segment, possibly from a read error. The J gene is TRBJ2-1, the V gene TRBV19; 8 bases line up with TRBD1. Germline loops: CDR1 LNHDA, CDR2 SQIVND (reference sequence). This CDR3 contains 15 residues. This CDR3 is CASSLDRGQLSEQFF. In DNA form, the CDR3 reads TGTGCCAGTAGTTTAGACAGGGGTCAGCTCAGTGAGCAGTTCTTC.

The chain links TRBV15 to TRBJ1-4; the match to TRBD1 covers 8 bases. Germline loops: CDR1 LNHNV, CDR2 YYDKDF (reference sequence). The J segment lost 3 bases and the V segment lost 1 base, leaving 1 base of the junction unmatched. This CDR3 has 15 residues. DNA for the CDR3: TGTGCCACCAGCAGAGCAGGGGGCCCTAATGAAAAACTGTTTTTT. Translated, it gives CATSRAGGPNEKLFF.

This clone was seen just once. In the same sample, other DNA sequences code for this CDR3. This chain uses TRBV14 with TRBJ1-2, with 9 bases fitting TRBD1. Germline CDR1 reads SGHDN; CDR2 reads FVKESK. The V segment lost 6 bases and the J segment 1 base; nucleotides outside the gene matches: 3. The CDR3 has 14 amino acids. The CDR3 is CASRRTGVNYGYTF. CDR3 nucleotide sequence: TGTGCCAGCAGAAGGACAGGGGTTAACTATGGCTACACCTTC.

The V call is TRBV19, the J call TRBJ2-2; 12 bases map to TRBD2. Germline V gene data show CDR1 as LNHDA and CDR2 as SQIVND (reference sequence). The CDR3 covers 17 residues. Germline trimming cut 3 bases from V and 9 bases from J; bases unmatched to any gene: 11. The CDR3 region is CASSIVAASGGGRELFF. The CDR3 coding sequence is TGTGCCAGTAGTATTGTTGCGGCTAGCGGGGGGGGTCGGGAGCTGTTTTTT.

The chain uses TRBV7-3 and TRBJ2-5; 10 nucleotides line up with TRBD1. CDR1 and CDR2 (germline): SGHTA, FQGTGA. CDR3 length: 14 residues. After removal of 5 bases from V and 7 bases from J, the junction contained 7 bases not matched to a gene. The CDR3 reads CASSPRQGAGTQYF. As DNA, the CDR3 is TGTGCCAGCAGCCCAAGACAGGGGGCCGGGACCCAGTACTTC.

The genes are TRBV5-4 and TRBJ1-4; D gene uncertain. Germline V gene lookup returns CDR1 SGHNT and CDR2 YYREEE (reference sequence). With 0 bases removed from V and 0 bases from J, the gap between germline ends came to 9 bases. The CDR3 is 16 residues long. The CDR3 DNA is TGTGCCAGCAGCTTGGCCGTCGGGTCAACTAATGAAAAACTGTTTTTT. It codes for CASSLAVGSTNEKLFF. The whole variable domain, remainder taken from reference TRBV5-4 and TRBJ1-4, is ETGVTQSPTHLIKTRGQQVTLRCSSQSGHNTVSWYQQALGQGPQFIFQYYREEENGRGNFPPRFSGLQFPNYSSELNVNALELDDSALYLCASSLAVGSTNEKLFFGSGTQLSVL.

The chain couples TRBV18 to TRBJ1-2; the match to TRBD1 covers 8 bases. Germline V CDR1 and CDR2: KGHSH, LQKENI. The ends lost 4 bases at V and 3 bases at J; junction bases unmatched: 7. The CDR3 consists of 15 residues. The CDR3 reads CASSQMTGDDYGYTF. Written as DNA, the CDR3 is TGTGCCAGCTCACAGATGACAGGGGACGACTATGGCTACACCTTC.

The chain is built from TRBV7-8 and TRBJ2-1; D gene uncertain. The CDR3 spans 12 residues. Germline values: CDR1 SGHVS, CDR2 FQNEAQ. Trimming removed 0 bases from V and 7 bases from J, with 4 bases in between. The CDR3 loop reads CASSLAPNEQFF. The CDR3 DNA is TGTGCCAGCAGCTTAGCTCCGAATGAGCAGTTCTTC.

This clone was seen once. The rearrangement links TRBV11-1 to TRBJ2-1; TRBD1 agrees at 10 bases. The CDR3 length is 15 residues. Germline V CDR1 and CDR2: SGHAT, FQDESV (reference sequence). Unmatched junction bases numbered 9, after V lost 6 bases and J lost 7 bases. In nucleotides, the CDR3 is TGTGCCAGCAGTCGTAGACAGGGGGCGGGAAATGAGCAGTTCTTC. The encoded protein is CASSRRQGAGNEQFF.

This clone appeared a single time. CDR3 sequence reads: CASSKGINDEQYF. The CDR3 DNA reads as TGTGCCAGCTCTAAAGGAATCAACGACGAGCAGTACTTC. V is TRBV18 and J is TRBJ2-7; D is unresolved. The CDR3 loop spans 13 amino acids. CDR1 is KGHSH, CDR2 LQKENI, per germline. Trimming took 6 bases from V and 5 from J, leaving 14 bases between them.

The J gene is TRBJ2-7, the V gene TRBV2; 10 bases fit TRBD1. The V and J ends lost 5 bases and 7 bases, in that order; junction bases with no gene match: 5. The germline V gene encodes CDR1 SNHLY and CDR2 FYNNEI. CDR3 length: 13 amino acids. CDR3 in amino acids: CASSPGTGVEQYF. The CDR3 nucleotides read TGTGCCAGCAGTCCCGGGACAGGGGTAGAGCAGTACTTC.

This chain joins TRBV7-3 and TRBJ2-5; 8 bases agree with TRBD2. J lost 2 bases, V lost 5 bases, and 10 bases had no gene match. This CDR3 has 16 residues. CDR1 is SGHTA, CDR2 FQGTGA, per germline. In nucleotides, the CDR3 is TGTGCCAGCAGCCCCTCACGGTTAGCGGGACAAGAGACCCAGTACTTC. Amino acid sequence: CASSPSRLAGQETQYF. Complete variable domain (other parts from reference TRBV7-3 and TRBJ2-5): GAGVSQTPSNKVTEKGKYVELRCDPISGHTALYWYRQSLGQGPEFLIYFQGTGAADDSGLPNDRFFAVRPEGSVSTLKIQRTERGDSAVYLCASSPSRLAGQETQYFGPGTRLLVL.

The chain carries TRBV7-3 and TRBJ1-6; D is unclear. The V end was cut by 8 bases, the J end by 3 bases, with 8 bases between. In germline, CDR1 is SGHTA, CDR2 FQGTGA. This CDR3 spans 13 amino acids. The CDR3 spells CASGDSYNSPLHF. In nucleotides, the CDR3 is TGTGCCAGCGGGGATAGCTATAATTCACCCCTCCACTTT.

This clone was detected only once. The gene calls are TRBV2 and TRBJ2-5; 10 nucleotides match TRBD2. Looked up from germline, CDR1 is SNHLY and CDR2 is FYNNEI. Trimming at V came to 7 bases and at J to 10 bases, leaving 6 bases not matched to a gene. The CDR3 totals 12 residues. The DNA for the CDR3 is TGTGCCAGCACCAGCGGGGGGGTGGACCAGTACTTC. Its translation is CASTSGGVDQYF.